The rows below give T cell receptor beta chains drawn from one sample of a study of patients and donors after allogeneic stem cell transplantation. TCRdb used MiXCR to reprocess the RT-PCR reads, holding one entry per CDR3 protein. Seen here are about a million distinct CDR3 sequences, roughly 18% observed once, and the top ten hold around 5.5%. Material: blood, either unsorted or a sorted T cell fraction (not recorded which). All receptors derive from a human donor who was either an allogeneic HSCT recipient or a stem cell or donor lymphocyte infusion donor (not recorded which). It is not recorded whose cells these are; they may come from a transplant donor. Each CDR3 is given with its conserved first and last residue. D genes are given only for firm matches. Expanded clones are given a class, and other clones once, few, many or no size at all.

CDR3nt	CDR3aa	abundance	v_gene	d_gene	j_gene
TGTGCCAGCAGTTACTCAAAGGCAGGGTACAATCAGCCCCAGCATTTT	CASSYSKAGYNQPQHF	-	TRBV6-5	-	TRBJ1-5
TGCAGTGCTAGAGGAACGGGAAACACTGAAGCTTTCTTT	CSARGTGNTEAFF	few	TRBV20-1	-	TRBJ1-1
TGTGCCAGCAGTTCCTTTTATAGCAATCAGCCCCAGCATTTT	CASSSFYSNQPQHF	few	TRBV12-3/TRBV12-4	-	TRBJ1-5
TGCGCCAGCAGCTCCTGGACTAGCGGTAGCTCCTACAATGAGCAGTTCTTC	CASSSWTSGSSYNEQFF	few	TRBV5-1	TRBD2	TRBJ2-1
TGTGCCAGCAGTGAACGGCGGCTCAACTCTGGAAACACCATATATTTT	CASSERRLNSGNTIYF	-	TRBV2	-	TRBJ1-3
TGTGCCAGCTGCCTGGGGGCGGGTCCCTACGAGCAGTACTTC	CASCLGAGPYEQYF	few	TRBV7-3	-	TRBJ2-7
TGTGCCTGGAGCCGACTGGGACTAGCGGGAGTGGTTGAGCAGTTCTTC	CAWSRLGLAGVVEQFF	-	TRBV30	TRBD2	TRBJ2-1
TGCGCCAGCAGCCCAACCGCGGGAGGGGGCACCGGGGAGCTGTTTTTT	CASSPTAGGGTGELFF	few	TRBV5-1	TRBD2	TRBJ2-2
TGCGCCAGCAGCCACGGCCGCAAGGGACTGGAAGCTTTCTTT	CASSHGRKGLEAFF	-	TRBV4-3	-	TRBJ1-1
TGTGCCAGCAGTTTGGGGACTATGGCCTACAATGAGCAGTTCTTC	CASSLGTMAYNEQFF	-	TRBV28	TRBD2	TRBJ2-1